A single sample gave rise to the 28 T cell receptor beta chains below, sequenced in a study of blood T cell repertoires in COVID-19. Profiled with immunoSEQ multiplex PCR; TCRdb holds only in-frame clones, not every one. The table shows roughly 230,000 clones, with 80% to 90% occurring only once. Sequencing used peripheral blood. The source of these receptors is a man in his forties with acute or convalescent COVID-19.

This CDR3 is CASNHRGRETQYF. The CDR3 DNA is TGTGCCAGTAATCACAGGGGTCGGGAGACCCAGTACTTC. The chain employs TRBV19 and TRBJ2-5; 7 nucleotides agree with TRBD1. This CDR3 spans 13 amino acids. Germline loops: CDR1 LNHDA, CDR2 SQIVND (reference sequence). V dropped 7 bases and J dropped 5; count of bases not matched to a gene: 7.

A single count supports this clone. The rearrangement joins TRBV27 to TRBJ1-2; the match to TRBD1 covers 7 bases. Germline-derived CDR1 and CDR2 are MNHEY and SMNVEV (reference sequence). CDR3 size: 17 residues. Unmatched junction bases numbered 16, after V lost 3 bases and J lost 6 bases. In DNA, the CDR3 is TGTGCCAGCAGTTTCTCTAATCCGGGACAGAATACCGATGGCTACACCTTC. Translation gives CASSFSNPGQNTDGYTF.

V is TRBV27 and J is TRBJ1-2; 9 nucleotides align to TRBD1. The germline V gene has CDR1 MNHEY and CDR2 SMNVEV (reference sequence). After removal of 6 bases from V and 6 bases from J, the junction contained 14 bases not matched to a gene. The CDR3 loop spans 16 amino acids. CDR3 sequence (DNA): TGTGCCAGCAGGGGACAGGGTTCCTCCCCCAACCATGGCTACACCTTC. It encodes CASRGQGSSPNHGYTF.

The gene calls are TRBV10-3 and TRBJ2-2; D ambiguous. The CDR3 sequence is 12 residues long. Germline V lookup: CDR1 ENHRY, CDR2 SYGVKD. Deletions cut 6 bases from V and 3 bases from J, with 5 bases between. CDR3: CAISRDTGELFF. The CDR3 nucleotides are TGTGCCATCAGCCGGGACACCGGGGAGCTGTTTTTT.

This clone was seen a handful of times. The V gene is TRBV12-3 or TRBV12-4, the J gene TRBJ1-4, with D possibly TRBD1 on 6 matching bases. The CDR3 contains 13 residues. The V gene lost 8 bases and the J gene lost 4 bases, with 11 bases spanning the gap. CDR3: CASSGGSNEKLFF. CDR3 DNA: TGTGCCAGCTCGGGGGGCAGTAATGAAAAACTGTTTTTT.

V is TRBV7-8 and J is TRBJ2-7, with 9 bases matching TRBD1. The junction had 8 bases not matched to a gene; V was cut back by 1 base and J by 7 bases. The CDR3 consists of 15 residues. Germline CDR1 reads SGHVS; CDR2 reads FQNEAQ. CDR3 protein: CASSLGTGGLGEQYF. DNA for the CDR3: TGTGCCAGCAGCTTAGGAACAGGGGGCTTAGGGGAGCAGTACTTC. Full variable domain (remainder filled in from reference TRBV7-8 and TRBJ2-7): GAGVSQSPRYKVAKRGQDVALRCDPISGHVSLFWYQQALGQGPEFLTYFQNEAQLDKSGLPSDRFFAERPEGSVSTLKIQRTQQEDSAVYLCASSLGTGGLGEQYFGPGTRLTVT.

The rearrangement uses TRBV11-3 and TRBJ2-3; 11 positions agree with TRBD1. Losses at the gene ends were 5 bases for V and 12 bases for J; bases not matched to a gene: 7. Germline V gene data show CDR1 as SGHNT and CDR2 as YENEEA. The CDR3 runs 13 residues. The CDR3 loop is CASSLKDRGRQYF. The CDR3 DNA follows: TGTGCCAGCAGCCTAAAGGACAGGGGGCGTCAGTATTTT.

As concerns this clone: The junction departs from germline at one end; a sequencing error may be responsible. The chain recombines TRBV2 with TRBJ2-5; the D gene is possibly TRBD2 (6 bases). The CDR3 is 12 amino acids. Germline lookup yields CDR1 SNHLY and CDR2 FYNNEI. The CDR3 coding sequence is TGTGCCAGCAGTGTGGAGGGGCTAATTGCAAACTTC. As protein: CASSVEGLIANF.

Of note for this clone: The sample holds other DNA sequences that translate to the same CDR3. CDR3 DNA sequence: TGTGCCAGCAGTAGGGCAGGGTCGGGCTACACCTTC. This encodes CASSRAGSGYTF. The V call is TRBV6-5, the J call TRBJ1-2, with D maybe TRBD1 (5 bases). Trimming left V 5 bases short and J 8 bases short, with 12 bases between. Germline assignment: CDR1 MNHEY and CDR2 SVGAGI. The CDR3 extends over 12 amino acids.

In its sample, this clone was seen a few times. This chain connects TRBV5-1 to TRBJ2-7; 9 bases are a match to TRBD1. After removal of 4 bases from V and 1 base from J, the junction contained 6 bases not matched to a gene. CDR1 and CDR2 (germline): SGHRS, YFSETQ. This CDR3 comprises 15 residues. The CDR3: CASSQTGGASYEQYF. In DNA, the CDR3 is TGCGCCAGCAGCCAAACAGGGGGCGCATCCTACGAGCAGTACTTC.

J is TRBJ1-2 and V is TRBV6-4; possibly TRBD1 for D (5 bases). CDR1 and CDR2 (germline): MRHNA, SNTAGT. The V gene lost 5 bases and the J gene lost 5 bases, with 9 bases spanning the gap. The CDR3 is made up of 12 amino acids. This CDR3 is CASSSGTYGYTF. CDR3 sequence (DNA): TGTGCCAGCAGTTCCGGGACTTATGGCTACACCTTC.

J is TRBJ2-3 and V is TRBV27; no clear D. The CDR3 runs to 12 residues. V shed 1 base and J shed 6 bases, with 5 bases lying between them. Germline CDR1 and CDR2: MNHEY and SMNVEV (reference sequence). The DNA for the CDR3 is TGTGCCAGCAGTTTATTCGGGGATACGCAGTATTTT. Translated, it gives CASSLFGDTQYF.

The rearrangement uses TRBV5-6 and TRBJ2-7; 10 nucleotides match TRBD1. The V and J ends lost 4 bases and 2 bases, in that order; junction bases with no gene match: 9. CDR1 is SGHDT, CDR2 YYEEEE, per germline. The CDR3 extends over 16 amino acids. The CDR3 loop is CASSPGTGTGAYEQYF. DNA of the CDR3: TGTGCCAGCAGCCCGGGTACCGGGACAGGGGCCTACGAGCAGTACTTC.

The gene calls are TRBV3-1 (or the pseudogene TRBV3-2) and TRBJ1-2, with D possibly matching TRBD1 (5 bases). The CDR3 extends over 14 amino acids. V lost 3 bases and J 3 bases, leaving 11 bases between the germline ends. Germline-derived CDR1 and CDR2 are LGHDT and YNNKEL (reference sequence). In DNA, the CDR3 is TGTGCCAGCAGCCAGCTTACAGGAGACTATGGCTACACCTTC. It is translated as CASSQLTGDYGYTF.

This clone is a singleton in its sample. The same CDR3 is also encoded by other DNA sequences in this sample. The chain links TRBV5-1 to TRBJ1-2; 10 nucleotides agree with TRBD1. Germline V lookup: CDR1 SGHRS, CDR2 YFSETQ. With V trimmed by 4 bases and J by 5 bases, 5 bases remained unmatched. CDR3 length: 14 amino acids. CDR3 bases: TGCGCCAGCAGCACGGACAGGGGGAATTATGGCTACACCTTC. Translated, it gives CASSTDRGNYGYTF.

V and J are TRBV18 and TRBJ1-2; 8 bases map to TRBD1. The V gene's germline CDR1 is KGHSH and CDR2 LQKENI. The CDR3 totals 14 residues. The ends lost 8 bases at V and 7 bases at J; junction bases unmatched: 12. The CDR3 spells CASPPRRQGPGYTF. CDR3 in DNA: TGTGCCAGCCCGCCGAGGCGACAGGGGCCTGGCTACACCTTC.

V is TRBV7-3 and J is TRBJ1-1; D unresolved. V shed 5 bases and J shed 1 base, with 14 bases lying between them. The CDR3 totals 15 residues. Looked up from germline, CDR1 is SGHTA and CDR2 is FQGTGA. CDR3 residues: CASSPQPGRNTEAFF. The CDR3 bases are TGTGCCAGCAGCCCCCAACCGGGGAGGAACACTGAAGCTTTCTTT.

V is TRBV2 and J is TRBJ1-1; D may be TRBD1 (6 bases). CDR3 length: 18 amino acids. V shed 4 bases and J shed 3 bases, with 24 bases lying between them. Germline CDR1 reads SNHLY; CDR2 reads FYNNEI. CDR3 sequence: CASSANLVGADPDTEAFF. DNA of the CDR3: TGTGCCAGCAGTGCAAACTTGGTGGGGGCGGACCCGGACACTGAAGCTTTCTTT.

DNA of the CDR3: TGTGCCAGCAACTTCGGGGTCACAGATACGCAGTATTTT. This gives the protein CASNFGVTDTQYF. The chain employs TRBV11-2 and TRBJ2-3, with a possible D match to TRBD2 (5 bases). The V gene's germline CDR1 is SGHAT and CDR2 FQNNGV. The CDR3 length is 13 residues. Trimming shortened V by 7 bases and J by 2 bases, and 10 bases separated the two germline ends.

The sample holds one count of this clone. The chain recombines TRBV5-4 with TRBJ2-5; no clear D. The V end was cut by 0 bases, the J end by 5 bases, with 17 bases between. Germline V gene lookup returns CDR1 SGHNT and CDR2 YYREEE (reference sequence). This CDR3 has 16 residues. CDR3 DNA: TGTGCCAGCAGCTTGGGTAGTACTGCACCCTTGGAGACCCAGTACTTC. Translating it yields CASSLGSTAPLETQYF.

This clone was counted between two and nine times. The chain couples TRBV27 to TRBJ1-6, with a tentative D call TRBD1 (6 bases). The germline V gene encodes CDR1 MNHEY and CDR2 SMNVEV (reference sequence). V gave up 3 bases and J gave up 5 bases, with 14 bases separating them. The CDR3 length is 16 residues. The CDR3 loop reads CASSFLTDRNNSPLHF. In DNA form, the CDR3 reads TGTGCCAGCAGTTTTCTGACGGACAGAAATAATTCACCCCTCCACTTT.

The chain carries TRBV7-9 and TRBJ2-2; tentatively, D is TRBD1 (5 bases). Between the trimmed V and J ends, which lost 5 bases and 4 bases, there was a span of 11 bases. The CDR3 covers 14 residues. The V gene's germline CDR1 is SEHNR and CDR2 FQNEAQ (reference sequence). CDR3 nucleotide sequence: TGTGCCAGCAGCGTAGGGGCTATCACCGGGGAGCTGTTTTTT. Translation: CASSVGAITGELFF.

The chain employs TRBV2 and TRBJ1-1, with 9 bases that match TRBD1. V lost 6 bases to trimming and J lost 9 bases; unmatched junction nucleotides: 11. From germline, CDR1 is SNHLY and CDR2 FYNNEI. The CDR3 consists of 14 residues. CDR3 DNA: TGTGCCAGCAGGGAAACAGGGGGCGCGAGTAAAGCTTTCTTT. Its protein product is CASRETGGASKAFF.

The chain links TRBV28 to TRBJ1-2, with D uncertain. This CDR3 is built from 11 residues. Trimming cost V 3 bases and J 8 bases, with 7 bases left between them. Germline V gives CDR1 MDHEN, CDR2 SYDVKM. The CDR3 DNA reads TGTGCCAGCAGTTTCGGGTTAGGCTACACCTTC. Translating it yields CASSFGLGYTF.

This sequence joins TRBV18 and TRBJ1-3; 10 bases match TRBD1. Unmatched junction bases numbered 6, after V lost 4 bases and J lost 6 bases. This CDR3 contains 15 residues. CDR1 and CDR2 from the germline V gene are KGHSH and LQKENI. Here the CDR3 reads CASSRGQGPENTIYF. The CDR3 nucleotides are TGTGCCAGCTCACGGGGACAGGGGCCTGAAAACACCATATATTTT.

This clone turned up a few times. The chain recombines TRBV29-1 with TRBJ1-2; 9 positions match TRBD1. V lost 4 bases to trimming and J lost 9 bases; unmatched junction nucleotides: 6. The CDR3 runs 12 residues. From germline, CDR1 is SQVTM and CDR2 ANQGSEA. In nucleotides, the CDR3 is TGCAGCGTTGGACGGGACAGGGTCAGCTACACCTTC. Protein sequence: CSVGRDRVSYTF.

This chain joins TRBV2 and TRBJ1-2; D possibly corresponds to TRBD1 (5 bases). Germline loops: CDR1 SNHLY, CDR2 FYNNEI. There are 16 residues in the CDR3. Trimming took off 3 bases at V and 5 bases at J, with 19 bases between the two ends. CDR3 nucleotide sequence: TGTGCCAGCAGTGAGGCGTCGGAGGGGTTAGGGTATGGCTACACCTTC. This encodes CASSEASEGLGYGYTF.

The CDR3 is CASSPQESGNSGNTIYF. Here the CDR3 DNA reads TGTGCCAGCTCACCACAGGAATCGGGTAACTCTGGAAACACCATATATTTT. This rearrangement joins TRBV18 to TRBJ1-3; D remains ambiguous. Deletions cut 1 base from V and 0 bases from J, with 13 bases between. The CDR3 contains 17 residues. Germline assignment: CDR1 KGHSH and CDR2 LQKENI.